These T cell receptor beta chains were read from a single sample in a study of cytomegalovirus exposure and HLA in healthy donors. The data were produced by immunoSEQ multiplex PCR, yet TCRdb's version contains in-frame clones alone and is incomplete. The repertoire has under 250,000 clones, about 83% of them found once; the top ten carry about 3%. The specimen was PBMCs. These receptors all stem from a man aged 18 to 29 in good health and CMV-seronegative. CDR3s leave out the opening cysteine and the closing phenylalanine or tryptophan. A D gene is named only where the DNA matches it firmly. A row's size may be missing; if present it is once, few, many or a size class.

v_call	clone_size	j_call	d_call	cdr3_aa
TRBV5-1	.	TRBJ1-2	.	ASSLETEGYGYT
TRBV6-5	.	TRBJ2-3	.	ASRGGGTDTQY
TRBV7-6	.	TRBJ1-1	.	ASGETGREAF
TRBV7-2	.	TRBJ2-7	.	ASSLPGYEQY
TRBV12-5	.	TRBJ2-7	.	ASGLDGDYEQY
TRBV4-1	.	TRBJ1-6	.	ASSQLGGARNSPLH
TRBV5-6	.	TRBJ1-5	.	ASSFSPAGGNQPQH
TRBV7-2	once	TRBJ2-1	.	ASSLGRDNEQF
TRBV5-6	.	TRBJ1-6	TRBD1	ASSLGQETSYNSPLH
TRBV6-5	.	TRBJ2-7	TRBD2	ASSLGGGTYEQY
TRBV7-9	.	TRBJ2-3	.	ASSLDKDTQY
TRBV18	.	TRBJ1-5	TRBD1	ASSQDRGLQPQH
TRBV11-3	.	TRBJ1-1	.	ASSFRAGTEAF
TRBV9	.	TRBJ2-1	.	ASSVESGGEQF
TRBV10-3	.	TRBJ1-1	.	AIGELGRGTEAF
TRBV29-1	.	TRBJ2-5	.	SVAWQTQY
TRBV5-1	.	TRBJ2-1	.	ASSFVTLFNEQF
TRBV2	.	TRBJ1-1	.	ASRARVGTEAF
TRBV6-1	.	TRBJ2-2	.	ASRAIRSTGELF
TRBV5-4	.	TRBJ2-3	.	ASSLSLTDTQY
TRBV7-2	once	TRBJ1-2	.	ASSAGAQHGYT
TRBV2	.	TRBJ1-5	.	ASMTENNQPQH
TRBV27	.	TRBJ1-1	.	ASSITENTEAF
TRBV5-4	.	TRBJ1-3	.	ASSFGEYGNTIY
TRBV10-2	once	TRBJ2-7	TRBD2	ASSESPGGTYEQY
TRBV9	.	TRBJ1-3	TRBD1	ASSPRTGPGNTIY
TRBV5-6	.	TRBJ2-7	.	ASSLAGGAYEQY
TRBV4-1	.	TRBJ2-7	TRBD1	ASSQDRQGSYEQY
TRBV10-2	.	TRBJ1-6	.	ASSELITGNSPLH
TRBV7-9	.	TRBJ2-7	.	ASSLAGVNEQY
TRBV6-4	once	TRBJ2-2	.	ASSETSGGELF
TRBV27	.	TRBJ2-7	.	ASSPLAINYEQY
TRBV29-1	.	TRBJ1-1	TRBD1	SATGGVTEAF
TRBV6-5	.	TRBJ2-7	.	ASTPSSGYEQY
TRBV12-5	.	TRBJ2-7	TRBD1	ASGSWYVRGRKLSYEQY
TRBV14	.	TRBJ2-4	TRBD2	ASSQTSLWGNIQY
TRBV5-1	.	TRBJ1-5	.	ASSKYTGEDQPQH
TRBV29-1	.	TRBJ1-2	.	SVDRRQSNYGYT
TRBV4-3	.	TRBJ2-7	.	ASSQGGGRSGEQY
TRBV4-3	.	TRBJ2-7	TRBD2	ASSQASGRAYEQY
TRBV28	.	TRBJ2-1	TRBD2	ASTLGLADNEQF
TRBV2	.	TRBJ1-4	TRBD1	ASSGQGGEKLF
TRBV2	.	TRBJ1-1	.	ASGRETRTEAF
TRBV2	.	TRBJ2-5	TRBD2	ASEIAGGPETQY
TRBV28	.	TRBJ2-2	.	ASSPGGTATGELF
TRBV27	.	TRBJ1-5	TRBD1	ASSHGTGHQPQH
TRBV7-2	.	TRBJ2-7	.	ASSSPPGAEQY
TRBV4-3	.	TRBJ2-3	.	ASSQGRGNTDTQY
TRBV2	few	TRBJ1-3	.	ASSDDRRDTIY
TRBV5-6	.	TRBJ1-5	.	ASSLGKQPQH
TRBV6-1	.	TRBJ2-7	.	ASRAGQLTYEQY
TRBV7-2	.	TRBJ2-5	.	ASNQQVRVEETQY
TRBV5-1	.	TRBJ2-6	.	ASRPQGSGANVLT
TRBV29-1	.	TRBJ2-1	TRBD2	SVDSGGPNEQF
TRBV6-5	.	TRBJ2-5	TRBD2	ASRPGGQETQY